These 22 T cell receptor beta chains were all obtained from the same sample, sequenced in a study of technical replicates of blood from a few donors. This table comes from immunoSEQ multiplex PCR, and its TCRdb copy is limited to in-frame clones, with some not included. In the table there are approximately 79,000 clones, 85% to 95% of which are singletons. Sequencing was performed on T cells isolated from PBMCs. The receptor set was obtained from a human donor in good health.

The chain employs TRBV2 and TRBJ1-2; possibly TRBD1 for D (6 bases). The CDR3 sequence is 12 residues long. Germline V gene lookup returns CDR1 SNHLY and CDR2 FYNNEI. With 1 base removed from V and 6 bases from J, the gap between germline ends came to 6 bases. CDR3 sequence (DNA): TGTGCCAGCAGTGAAGACAGGGATGGCTACACCTTC. This sequence encodes CASSEDRDGYTF.

V and J are TRBV19 and TRBJ2-7, with D possibly being TRBD1 (5 bases). V was trimmed by 5 bases and J by 6 bases, leaving 17 bases between them. Germline CDR1 LNHDA, CDR2 SQIVND (reference sequence). CDR3 length: 14 residues. CDR3 nucleotides: TGTGCCAGTAGTCAAAACCAGGGCGCTGGCGAGCAGTACTTC. Its protein is CASSQNQGAGEQYF.

V usage is TRBV10-3 and J usage is TRBJ2-2; D gene uncertain. The CDR3 has 14 residues. Germline V lookup: CDR1 ENHRY, CDR2 SYGVKD. V was trimmed by 11 bases and J by 0 bases, leaving 13 bases between them. CDR3: CALREPSNTGELFF. The CDR3 coding sequence is TGTGCCCTTCGAGAGCCATCGAACACCGGGGAGCTGTTTTTT.

This clone has more than one count but fewer than ten. The CDR3 here is CAWRLQFHTEAFF. CDR3 nucleotides: TGTGCCTGGAGGCTACAGTTCCACACTGAAGCTTTCTTT. V is TRBV30 and J is TRBJ1-1; no firm D call. The CDR3 length is 13 residues. With 3 bases removed from V and 3 bases from J, the gap between germline ends came to 11 bases. Germline V lookup: CDR1 GTSNPN, CDR2 SVGIG (reference sequence). Based on the CDR3 plus reference TRBV30 and TRBJ1-1, the full variable domain is SQTIHQWPATLVQPVGSPLSLECTVEGTSNPNLYWYRQAAGRGLQLLFYSVGIGQISSEVPQNLSASRPQDRQFILSSKKLLLSDSGFYLCAWRLQFHTEAFFGQGTRLTVV.

The CDR3 region is CASSGQGAHNEKLFF. CDR3 coding DNA: TGTGCCAGCAGCGGACAGGGGGCTCATAATGAAAAACTGTTTTTT. This chain joins TRBV9 and TRBJ1-4; TRBD1 matches at 10 bases. The trim removed 3 bases at V and 4 bases at J, leaving 3 bases unmatched. The CDR3 has 15 residues. Germline-derived CDR1 and CDR2 are SGDLS and YYNGEE.

The chain links TRBV30 to TRBJ2-6, with a tentative D call TRBD1 (5 bases). The CDR3 spans 15 residues. Germline V lookup: CDR1 GTSNPN, CDR2 SVGIG (reference sequence). V shed 7 bases and J shed 4 bases, with 17 bases lying between them. The CDR3 DNA follows: TGTGCCTCTGAAGGGGTTTTGAGAGGGGCCAACGTCCTGACTTTC. It yields the protein CASEGVLRGANVLTF.

The chain combines TRBV28 with TRBJ1-2, with D hard to call. Germline lookup yields CDR1 MDHEN and CDR2 SYDVKM. The CDR3 covers 14 residues. Trimming took off 3 bases at V and 2 bases at J, with 10 bases between the two ends. CDR3 in amino acids: CASSFPGENYGYTF. CDR3 nucleotide sequence: TGTGCCAGCAGTTTCCCCGGGGAGAACTATGGCTACACCTTC.

The chain combines TRBV16 with TRBJ1-1; the match to TRBD1 covers 9 bases. The J segment lost 2 bases and the V segment lost 3 bases, leaving 10 bases of the junction unmatched. CDR3 length equals 17 residues. Germline assignment: CDR1 KGHSY and CDR2 FQNENV. CDR3 loop: CASSQAGQGWVNTEAFF. CDR3 nucleotides: TGTGCCAGCAGCCAGGCGGGACAGGGTTGGGTAAACACTGAAGCTTTCTTT.

This chain links TRBV7-2 with TRBJ2-3, with a possible D match to TRBD2 (5 bases). Germline CDR1 reads SGHTA; CDR2 reads FQGNSA. This CDR3 is 17 amino acids long. V lost 1 base to trimming and J lost 1 base, with 15 bases between them. CDR3 DNA sequence: TGTGCCAGCAGCTTAGAAATTACTAGTTTCGGCACAGATACGCAGTATTTT. Amino acids: CASSLEITSFGTDTQYF. The full variable domain, its missing parts supplied by reference TRBV7-2 and TRBJ2-3, is GAGVSQSPSNKVTEKGKDVELRCDPISGHTALYWYRQSLGQGLEFLIYFQGNSAPDKSGLPSDRFSAERTGGSVSTLTIQRTQQEDSAVYLCASSLEITSFGTDTQYFGPGTRLTVL.

The V gene is TRBV30, the J gene TRBJ2-7; TRBD1 agrees at 7 bases. The CDR3 has 13 amino acids. Germline V gene sequence: CDR1 GTSNPN, CDR2 SVGIG (reference sequence). Trimming removed 5 bases from V and 1 base from J; junction bases left unmatched: 5. The CDR3 DNA reads TGTGCCTGGGGTTTGGACAGGTCCTACGAGCAGTACTTC. It yields the protein CAWGLDRSYEQYF.

This sequence joins TRBV11-2 and TRBJ2-7, with TRBD2 matching over 10 bases. The CDR3 is 14 amino acids. CDR1 and CDR2 from the germline V gene are SGHAT and FQNNGV. With 6 bases clipped from V and 2 bases from J, the junction kept 4 bases outside the gene matches. CDR3 sequence reads: CASRHLAGAYEQYF. CDR3 bases: TGTGCCAGCAGACACCTAGCGGGAGCCTACGAGCAGTACTTC.

V usage is TRBV7-9 and J usage is TRBJ2-1; D remains ambiguous. Germline V lookup: CDR1 SEHNR, CDR2 FQNEAQ (reference sequence). The V end lost 1 base, the J end lost 6 bases, and 7 bases lay between the germline ends. This CDR3 has 13 residues. CDR3 amino acids: CASSLGLGNEQFF. The DNA of the CDR3 is TGTGCCAGCAGCTTAGGGCTAGGCAATGAGCAGTTCTTC.

This chain links TRBV7-9 with TRBJ2-3, with D perhaps matching TRBD1 (7 bases). Trimming took off 5 bases at V and 10 bases at J, with 13 bases between the two ends. There are 12 residues in the CDR3. Germline-derived CDR1 and CDR2 are SEHNR and FQNEAQ (reference sequence). In DNA form, the CDR3 reads TGTGCCAGCAGCCGACAGGGAGGTCCGCAGTATTTT. Protein: CASSRQGGPQYF.

The chain carries TRBV5-5 and TRBJ1-2, with D maybe TRBD1 (5 bases). V gave up 0 bases and J gave up 5 bases, with 11 bases separating them. Looked up from germline, CDR1 is SGHKS and CDR2 is YYEKEE (reference sequence). The CDR3 consists of 14 residues. Here the CDR3 reads CASSLGQLTYGYTF. CDR3 DNA sequence: TGTGCCAGCAGCTTGGGACAGTTAACGTATGGCTACACCTTC.

The rearrangement links TRBV28 to TRBJ2-7; 8 bases are a match to TRBD1. The CDR3 runs 12 residues. Germline lookup yields CDR1 MDHEN and CDR2 SYDVKM. The ends lost 6 bases at V and 6 bases at J; junction bases unmatched: 4. The chain's CDR3 is CASRDTGGEQYF. The CDR3 DNA sequence: TGTGCCAGCAGGGATACAGGGGGCGAGCAGTACTTC.

The chain joins TRBV7-2 to TRBJ1-5, with D hard to call. Trimming took off 1 base at V and 5 bases at J, with 9 bases between the two ends. The CDR3 loop spans 14 amino acids. Germline assignment: CDR1 SGHTA and CDR2 FQGNSA. The CDR3 is CASSLVGRDQPQHF. The CDR3 nucleotides are TGTGCCAGCAGCTTAGTGGGCCGAGATCAGCCCCAGCATTTT.

V is TRBV7-9 and J is TRBJ2-2; 9 bases fit TRBD2. The length of the CDR3 is 15 residues. J gave up 7 bases and V 5 bases, and 8 bases lay outside the gene matches. Germline CDR1 and CDR2: SEHNR and FQNEAQ (reference sequence). CDR3 coding DNA: TGTGCCAGCAGCGATGCCGGGACTAGCCACGGGGAGCTGTTTTTT. It yields the protein CASSDAGTSHGELFF.

The V call is TRBV5-1, the J call TRBJ2-7; possible D gene TRBD2, 6 bases. This CDR3 is 17 amino acids long. Trimming left V 0 bases short and J 2 bases short, with 18 bases between. Germline CDR1 is SGHRS and CDR2 is YFSETQ. CDR3 sequence: CASSLGVLGTVTYEQYF. The CDR3 DNA sequence: TGCGCCAGCAGCTTGGGGGTACTTGGGACTGTTACCTACGAGCAGTACTTC.

The chain carries TRBV5-1 and TRBJ2-7, with D uncertain. V was clipped by 0 bases and J by 2 bases, with 9 bases between them. CDR1 and CDR2 from the germline V gene are SGHRS and YFSETQ. The CDR3 is 14 residues long. The CDR3 is CASSLASGAYEQYF. The CDR3 DNA reads TGCGCCAGCAGCTTGGCCTCCGGAGCCTACGAGCAGTACTTC.

This sequence joins TRBV5-6 and TRBJ2-2; D is uncertain. The CDR3 has 13 residues. V was cut by 2 bases and J by 6 bases, with 8 bases left in between. From germline, CDR1 is SGHDT and CDR2 YYEEEE. The CDR3 loop is CASSFYESGELFF. CDR3 coding DNA: TGTGCCAGCAGCTTTTATGAGTCCGGGGAGCTGTTTTTT. The entire variable domain, with the rest obtained from reference TRBV5-6 and TRBJ2-2, is as follows: DAGVTQSPTHLIKTRGQQVTLRCSPKSGHDTVSWYQQALGQGPQFIFQYYEEEERQRGNFPDRFSGHQFPNYSSELNVNALLLGDSALYLCASSFYESGELFFGEGSRLTVL.

The CDR3 nucleotides are TGTGCCAGCAGTCACAGACAGGAGAACACTGAAGCTTTCTTT. The encoded protein is CASSHRQENTEAFF. The chain links TRBV6-5 to TRBJ1-1; a possible D gene is TRBD1 (6 bases). The germline CDR1 and CDR2 sequences are MNHEY and SVGAGI. The CDR3 has 14 amino acids. V lost 5 bases to trimming and J lost 1 base, with 11 bases between them.

The rearrangement uses TRBV9 and TRBJ2-1; 8 bases are shared with TRBD2. Germline V gene sequence: CDR1 SGDLS, CDR2 YYNGEE. This CDR3 region has 15 residues. With V trimmed by 3 bases and J by 7 bases, 9 bases remained unmatched. CDR3 in amino acids: CASSGVPSGLNEQFF. For the CDR3, the DNA is TGTGCCAGCAGCGGGGTCCCTAGCGGGCTTAATGAGCAGTTCTTC.